These 14 T cell receptor beta chains were all obtained from the same sample, sequenced in a study of control samples from healthy donors and cancer patients. TCRdb's copy holds only in-frame clones and misses some; the assay was immunoSEQ multiplex PCR. The table lists approximately 70,000 clones, 87% of them singletons. Material: blood. The receptors here all came from a woman aged 50 to 60 in good health.

V gene TRBV28 combines with J gene TRBJ1-5; no clear D gene. V was cut by 6 bases and J by 0 bases, with 15 bases left in between. Germline V lookup: CDR1 MDHEN, CDR2 SYDVKM. The CDR3 loop spans 16 amino acids. The CDR3 DNA sequence: TGTGCCAGCAGCCGACTCCATGGGGATAGCAATCAGCCCCAGCATTTT. Translation gives CASSRLHGDSNQPQHF. Complete variable domain (other parts from reference TRBV28 and TRBJ1-5): DVKVTQSSRYLVKRTGEKVFLECVQDMDHENMFWYRQDPGLGLRLIYFSYDVKMKEKGDIPEGYSVSREKKERFSLILESASTNQTSMYLCASSRLHGDSNQPQHFGDGTRLSIL.

This chain uses TRBV5-1 with TRBJ2-5; 13 bases map to TRBD2. This CDR3 is 17 amino acids long. Looked up from germline, CDR1 is SGHRS and CDR2 is YFSETQ. Trimming at V came to 1 base and at J to 4 bases, leaving 7 bases not matched to a gene. The CDR3 here is CASSLSGTSGNRETQYF. CDR3 bases: TGCGCCAGCAGCTTGTCGGGGACTAGCGGGAATAGAGAGACCCAGTACTTC.

The V call is TRBV19, the J call TRBJ2-3, with D perhaps given as TRBD1 or TRBD2 (5 bases each). Trimming left V 4 bases short and J 4 bases short, with 9 bases between. CDR3 length: 13 amino acids. CDR1 is LNHDA and CDR2 is SQIVND in the germline V gene (reference sequence). CDR3 sequence reads: CASSTGSPDTQYF. DNA of the CDR3: TGTGCCAGTAGTACAGGGAGCCCAGATACGCAGTATTTT.

The J gene is TRBJ2-2, the V gene TRBV27, with D possibly TRBD2 on 5 matching bases. The CDR3 covers 15 residues. The germline V gene encodes CDR1 MNHEY and CDR2 SMNVEV (reference sequence). Trimming removed 6 bases from V and 6 bases from J, with 17 bases in between. DNA of the CDR3: TGTGCCAGCAGGTCTCTTTTTGGGGAGCCCGGGGAGCTGTTTTTT. This sequence encodes CASRSLFGEPGELFF.

The chain couples TRBV12-3 or TRBV12-4 to TRBJ2-1; D may be TRBD1 or TRBD2 (5 bases each). Trimming cost V 5 bases and J 10 bases, with 9 bases left between them. CDR3 length: 11 amino acids. The CDR3 nucleotides are TGTGCCAGCAGTGGGGGACCCGAGCAGTTCTTC. Translation gives CASSGGPEQFF.

This clone was detected only once. The chain couples TRBV5-4 to TRBJ2-7, with D perhaps given as TRBD1 or TRBD2 (5 bases each). The CDR3 consists of 13 residues. Deletions cut 4 bases from V and 2 bases from J, with 10 bases between. CDR1 SGHNT and CDR2 YYREEE come from the germline V gene (reference sequence). CDR3 in amino acids: CASSPRDAYEQYF. DNA for the CDR3: TGTGCCAGCAGCCCCAGGGACGCCTACGAGCAGTACTTC.

The gene calls are TRBV13 and TRBJ2-1; TRBD2 matches 9 bases. The CDR3 runs 14 residues. The germline CDR1 and CDR2 sequences are PRHDT and FYEKMQ (reference sequence). V lost 4 bases, J lost 7 bases, and 5 bases stayed unmatched. CDR3 bases: TGTGCCAGCAGCTCAGGGACTAGCCAGAATGAGCAGTTCTTC. Its translation: CASSSGTSQNEQFF.

J is TRBJ2-7 and V is TRBV15, with 8 nucleotides matching TRBD2. This CDR3 is 15 amino acids long. The germline CDR1 and CDR2 sequences are LNHNV and YYDKDF (reference sequence). V was clipped by 4 bases and J by 2 bases; unmatched bases: 7. The CDR3: CATSTPGLGAYEQYF. The CDR3, as DNA: TGTGCCACCAGCACCCCGGGACTAGGGGCCTACGAGCAGTACTTC.

The chain joins TRBV28 to TRBJ2-1; TRBD2 matches 13 bases. Germline V CDR1 and CDR2: MDHEN, SYDVKM. V lost 6 bases and J lost 9; bases outside the gene matches: 17. CDR3 length: 18 amino acids. The CDR3 DNA reads TGTGCCAGCAGCCCCCGGACTAGCGGGAGAGCAAAGGCGGGTGAGCAGTTCTTC. It is translated as CASSPRTSGRAKAGEQFF.

This chain connects TRBV7-9 to TRBJ1-5; D is uncertain. Trimming shortened V by 1 base and J by 0 bases, and 13 bases separated the two germline ends. The CDR3 runs to 17 residues. CDR1 and CDR2 (germline): SEHNR, FQNEAQ (reference sequence). CDR3: CASSLVVSRDSNQPQHF. The DNA for the CDR3 is TGTGCCAGCAGCTTAGTGGTCTCCCGAGATAGCAATCAGCCCCAGCATTTT.

This chain connects TRBV19 to TRBJ2-6; D is unresolved. V lost 7 bases, J lost 0 bases, and 10 bases lay in between. The CDR3 totals 15 residues. From germline, CDR1 is LNHDA and CDR2 SQIVND (reference sequence). This chain's CDR3 is CASKHQDSGANVLTF. CDR3 DNA: TGTGCCAGTAAACATCAGGACTCTGGGGCCAACGTCCTGACTTTC.

The chain carries TRBV6-5 and TRBJ2-1; D is unclear. The CDR3 sequence is 14 residues long. V gave up 8 bases and J gave up 0 bases, with 11 bases separating them. CDR1 and CDR2 from the germline V gene are MNHEY and SVGAGI. The DNA of the CDR3 is TGTGCCAGCGGCTACAGTAACTCCTACAATGAGCAGTTCTTC. Translating gives CASGYSNSYNEQFF.

The J gene is TRBJ2-7, the V gene TRBV2; D is ambiguous. Germline V gives CDR1 SNHLY, CDR2 FYNNEI. Trimming stripped 5 bases from V and 4 bases from J, with 12 bases between. The CDR3 totals 13 residues. CDR3 coding DNA: TGTGCCAGCAGTTTACCAGTAGAATACGAGCAGTACTTC. Translated, it gives CASSLPVEYEQYF.

The V call is TRBV28, the J call TRBJ2-2; D might be TRBD1 (6 bases). This CDR3 contains 14 residues. Per the germline V gene, CDR1 is MDHEN and CDR2 is SYDVKM. V was clipped by 6 bases and J by 6 bases, with 14 bases between them. In DNA, the CDR3 is TGTGCCAGCAGAGGCCGACAGGTTCCCGGGGAGCTGTTTTTT. It codes for CASRGRQVPGELFF.